This TCR beta chain was identified in a study of identical twins (dated by TCRdb to about 2016). Broadly, across the study: To test whether fetal clonotypes persist, this study deep-sequenced TCR alpha and beta repertoires from monozygotic twins, from unrelated adults of various ages, and from cord blood. To rule out contamination, the twin experiments were replicated at different times with different library preparation protocols.

What the authors observed across the whole study: Fewer insertions were carried by abundant cord blood beta clonotypes; a weaker similar trend was observed in young adult naive repertoires, while no such trend was observed in memory repertoires. Zero-insertion analyses could be partly confounded by invariant T cells such as MAIT and iNKT, although diverse VJ usage argued against such confounding for most clonotypes. Because the same donors could not be followed over many years, conclusions were based on cross-sectional statistical analysis. Compared with coincidental sharing between unrelated individuals, out-of-frame TCR alpha sequences shared between twins showed an excess of sequences with low generation probability. In beta out-of-frame sequences, excess twin sharing was weaker, because having fewer shared sequences lowered the signal-to-noise ratio. In monozygotic twins, out-of-frame TCR alpha sharing was systematically underestimated by recombination models, although the models agreed with sharing between unrelated individuals.

Only healthy Caucasian donors were included. The twin cohort consisted of three pairs of female monozygotic twins, all aged roughly 18 to 29 years. Using Miltenyi CD45RO+ enrichment and human naive T-cell isolation kits, memory (CD45RO+) and naive T cells were isolated from PBMC. The protocol used for the library was 5' RACE. The sample was run on an Illumina HiSeq 2000. A universal primer binding site was introduced by template switching, and a unique molecular identifier was present in the final cDNA, enabling accurate counting of TCR cDNA molecules. First-strand cDNA for TCR alpha and beta chains was synthesized from specific primers in the conserved constant-segment region. Each cDNA library was double barcoded, with a SMART-Mk sample barcode plus Illumina barcodes, to control for contamination. TruSeq adapter sequences and Illumina sample barcodes were added in two successive PCR steps. Sequencing of the TCR alpha and beta cDNA libraries was done on the Illumina HiSeq platform using custom primers. From the authors' description of their analysis: Raw reads were processed with MiGEC to extract unique molecular identifiers, and MiXCR was used to determine CDR3 positions. For each individual, recombination models were inferred using an EM algorithm with the repgenHMM and IGoR tools. The tcR package in R was used for shared clonotype analysis, with sharing normalized by the product of cloneset sizes. Out-of-frame nonproductive sequences were analyzed to study raw recombination free of thymic and clonal selection effects. The public reads were reanalyzed by TCRdb: fastp trimming at Q25, MiXCR alignment, in-frame beta chains only. Identical CDR3 protein sequences are pooled into one entry, listed with their most common genes and DNA. Here the V and J calls rest on TCRdb's processing, not on the authors' analysis. The sample contains about 260,000 distinct CDR3 sequences, about 7% of them found a single time. Approximately 3.6% of the sample is taken by the ten largest.

This clonotype was detected many times. The specificity of this receptor is unknown. One base away there is no much larger clone; base qualities are not given. As encoded in the germline V gene, CDR1 is KGHDR while CDR2 is SFDVKD. From cysteine to phenylalanine, the CDR3 is 18 amino acids long. Only CDR3 DNA is held: 54 bases, read in frame from base 1. From V the trimming removes 9 bases and from J it removes 4 bases, while the gene matches leave 19 bases of the junction unaccounted for. A further study also used this sample, focusing on yellow fever vaccine responses in identical twins. The second paper further reports: According to the authors, the vaccine-induced T cell response in identical twins seemed to be partly convergent and partly specific to each individual. The study precisely tracked vaccine-responding T cell clones in identical twins.

The chain is assembled from TRBV24-1 and TRBJ2-3; TRBD2 matches 9 bases in the middle. The clonotype was recovered from a woman in her late teens or twenties in good health. Sequencing used memory (CD45RO+) T cells sorted from blood. The label giving this sample's cell subset or site can be read as: CD45RO+ enriched T cells. The sequenced DNA: TGTGCCACCTCACGGGGGGCGGGGGGGGCAGTGTTCCCAGATACGCAGTATTTT. The encoded protein is CATSRGAGGAVFPDTQYF.